This T cell receptor (beta chain) is drawn from a study of shared clonotypes between healthy human individuals (TCRdb year 2020). About the full investigation: The cohort included three men and two women between 18 and 49 years of age. To estimate repertoire size and how much clonotypes are shared between individuals, the study performed deep sequencing of blood TCR repertoires from roughly five healthy adults. Libraries were prepared and TCR repertoires were sequenced by different laboratories using diverse techniques, in order to increase sequencing depth and limit assay-specific biases. Leukapheresis yielded between about 0.94 and 10 billion PBMCs per donor. Overall study results and their limits: Pairwise subsampling indicated that sequencing depth was expected to affect the degree of clonotype sharing among donors. Sampling was restricted to blood, and TCR repertoires in tissue are likely to differ from TCR repertoires in blood. Because the study included only a small number of donors, the genetic and exposure-history diversity represented was limited.

Reading from cysteine to phenylalanine, the CDR3 counts 13 amino acids. The only DNA kept is the CDR3, 39 bases in frame from the first base. CDR1 and CDR2, per the germline V gene, are MRHNA and SNTAGT. The V end loses 0 bases and the J end loses 10 bases, and a stretch of 10 bases separates them. TCR CDR3 regions were amplified from genomic DNA by multiplex PCR using the deep immunoSEQ assay. Genomic DNA extracted from each cell subset was distributed evenly over all wells of several immunoSEQ 96-well plates, and each plate served as one replicate. For unsorted PBMC, each replicate PCR was loaded with approximately 0.3 ug genomic DNA, equivalent to 30,000 or so T cell genomes. Ten immunoSEQ deep assay plates were used to sequence unsorted PBMC genomic DNA. Purified libraries were quantified with a Qubit 3.0 fluorometer, sized on a Bioanalyzer 2100, and re-quantified with the KAPA Library Quantification kit. Every immunoSEQ 96-well plate was sequenced on a separate single-read 150-cycle Illumina NextSeq 550 flow cell. The source study handled its data this way. Because the immunoSEQ output included only junctional sequences and no quality scores, the filtering could not be the same as the filtering used for full-length reads. To assign V/J genes and CDR3, sequences were annotated using PyIR, a Python wrapper for IgBLAST v1.9, with IMGT germline references. Reads were filtered out if the reads had weak V/J assignments (E-value above 1e-6), no CDR3, stop codons, out-of-frame junctions, or ambiguous translated residues. A V3J clonotype was defined by an identical inferred V gene, J gene, and CDR3 amino acid sequence. To compute the percentage overlap between repertoires, the number of shared unique clonotypes was divided by the size of the smaller repertoire. Richness of each repertoire was evaluated using RTK rarefaction, the Chao1 estimator, and Recon v2.1 estimates of unobserved clonotypes. TCRdb provides this immuneACCESS table in a form limited to in-frame rearrangements. Some clones are lacking; in checked studies, under half of them reflect an unresolved V gene, and why the rest are absent is not known. V and J calls and clone size follow that table, whereas D and trimming were derived from the DNA. Within this sample are about 470,000 clones, with about 85% of them counted one time only. Approximately 13% of the sample rests with the top ten.

Healthy HIV-negative adults with no recently reported acute infections or vaccinations were included as donors. Only Caucasian adults living in Nashville, Tennessee, USA were represented among the donors. In the unsorted samples, 90 million or so PBMCs were counted, and genomic DNA was extracted using the QIAamp DNA Blood Mini kit. After blood collection by leukapheresis, PBMCs were isolated using Ficoll-Histopaque density gradient centrifugation and then cryopreserved in the vapor phase of liquid nitrogen. For this clone: The antigen it binds to is not known. No much larger clonotype is one base removed from it; base qualities were not supplied.

The source material was PBMCs. The TCR originated in a woman in her forties in good health. Some clones in this sample may be carry-over from other donors' samples. The rearrangement combines TRBV6-4 with TRBJ2-1; the D gene is not confidently resolved. The sequenced DNA is TGTGCCAGCAGTGACTCAGGGTTTGGGGAGCAGTTCTTC. The resulting protein is CASSDSGFGEQFF.